This TCR beta chain was captured in a study of blood T cell repertoires in COVID-19. At the level of the study: Donors in the United States, Italy and Spain gave samples during acute or convalescent COVID-19. PBMCs, B-cell-depleted T cells, or T cells were the source of the cDNA or gDNA that made up the material.

TCRdb keeps only in-frame clones here, not all; method: immunoSEQ multiplex PCR. The sample carries 350,000 to 550,000 clones, 80% to 90% recorded once. Looked up from germline, CDR1 is PRHDT and CDR2 is FYEKMQ (reference sequence). The J segment lost 3 bases and the V segment lost 5 bases, leaving 9 bases of the junction unmatched. The CDR3 consists of 17 residues. Participants were aged roughly 18 to 90 years, lived in some 23 US areas, and enrolled virtually. This clonotype originated in a man aged 25 to 40 who had recovered from COVID-19. The V and J genes are TRBV13 and TRBJ2-3, with 12 bases aligning to TRBD2. Material for sequencing was PBMCs or T cells enriched from blood (not recorded which). The CDR3 spells CASSLRLAGEGTDTQYF. The CDR3 DNA is TGTGCCAGCAGCCTAAGACTAGCGGGAGAAGGTACAGATACGCAGTATTTT.